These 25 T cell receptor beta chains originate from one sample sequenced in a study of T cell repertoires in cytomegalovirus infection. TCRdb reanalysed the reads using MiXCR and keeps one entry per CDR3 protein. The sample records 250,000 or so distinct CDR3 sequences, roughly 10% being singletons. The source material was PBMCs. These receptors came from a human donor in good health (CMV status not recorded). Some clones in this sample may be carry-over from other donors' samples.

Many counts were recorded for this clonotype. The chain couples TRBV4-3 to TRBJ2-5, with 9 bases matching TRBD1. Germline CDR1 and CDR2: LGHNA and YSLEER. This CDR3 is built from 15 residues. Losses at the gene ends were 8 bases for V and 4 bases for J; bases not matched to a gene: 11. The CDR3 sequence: CASQRGTGQGETQYF. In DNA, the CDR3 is TGCGCCAGCCAGCGTGGGACAGGGCAAGGAGAGACCCAGTACTTC.

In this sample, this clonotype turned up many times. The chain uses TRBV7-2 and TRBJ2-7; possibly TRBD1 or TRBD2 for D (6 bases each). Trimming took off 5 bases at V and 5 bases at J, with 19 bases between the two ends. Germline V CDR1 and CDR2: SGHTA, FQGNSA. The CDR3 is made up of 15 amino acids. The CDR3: CASSLGWGAGNEQYF. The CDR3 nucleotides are TGTGCCAGCAGCCTCGGGTGGGGGGCCGGTAACGAGCAGTACTTC. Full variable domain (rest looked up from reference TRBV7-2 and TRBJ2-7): GAGVSQSPSNKVTEKGKDVELRCDPISGHTALYWYRQSLGQGLEFLIYFQGNSAPDKSGLPSDRFSAERTGGSVSTLTIQRTQQEDSAVYLCASSLGWGAGNEQYFGPGTRLTVT.

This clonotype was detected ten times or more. The DNA of the CDR3 is TGTGCCAGCAGTGGCTACGGTTTTGAGGGCTACACCTTC. This translates into CASSGYGFEGYTF. This chain uses TRBV2 with TRBJ1-2; D is unclear. Trimming shortened V by 4 bases and J by 8 bases, and 14 bases separated the two germline ends. In germline, CDR1 is SNHLY, CDR2 FYNNEI. The CDR3 sequence is 13 residues long.

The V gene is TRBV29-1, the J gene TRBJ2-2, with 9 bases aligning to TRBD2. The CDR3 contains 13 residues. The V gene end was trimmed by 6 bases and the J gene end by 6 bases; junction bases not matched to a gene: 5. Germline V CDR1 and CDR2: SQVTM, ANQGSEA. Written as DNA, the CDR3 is TGCAGCGTCCAGGGGACTAGCCCCGGGGAGCTGTTTTTT. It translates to CSVQGTSPGELFF.

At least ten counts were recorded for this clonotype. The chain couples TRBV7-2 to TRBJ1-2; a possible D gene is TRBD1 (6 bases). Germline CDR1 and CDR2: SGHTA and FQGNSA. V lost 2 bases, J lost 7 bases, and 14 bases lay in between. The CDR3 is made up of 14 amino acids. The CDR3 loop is CASSLLQGGSGYTF. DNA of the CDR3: TGTGCCAGCAGCTTACTACAGGGCGGGAGTGGCTACACCTTC.

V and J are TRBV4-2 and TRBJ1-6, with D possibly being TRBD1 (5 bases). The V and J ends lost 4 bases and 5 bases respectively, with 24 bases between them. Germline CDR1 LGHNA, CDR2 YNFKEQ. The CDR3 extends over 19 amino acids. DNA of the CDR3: TGTGCCAGCAGCCGCGTGGCAATGGGTGAGACAGCTAATAATTCACCCCTCCACTTT. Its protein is CASSRVAMGETANNSPLHF.

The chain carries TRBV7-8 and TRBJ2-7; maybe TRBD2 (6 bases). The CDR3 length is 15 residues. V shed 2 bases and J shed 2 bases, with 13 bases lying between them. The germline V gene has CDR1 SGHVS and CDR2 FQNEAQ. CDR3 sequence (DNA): TGTGCCAGCAGCTTACAAGGACGGGGGACCTACGAGCAGTACTTC. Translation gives CASSLQGRGTYEQYF.

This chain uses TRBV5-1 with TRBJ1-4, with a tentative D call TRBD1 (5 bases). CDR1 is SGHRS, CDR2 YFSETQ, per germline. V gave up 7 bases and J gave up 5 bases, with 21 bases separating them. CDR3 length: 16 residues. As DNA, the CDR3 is TGCGCCAGCCTCCCCCTCCGGGACGAGAGGAATGAAAAACTGTTTTTT. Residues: CASLPLRDERNEKLFF.

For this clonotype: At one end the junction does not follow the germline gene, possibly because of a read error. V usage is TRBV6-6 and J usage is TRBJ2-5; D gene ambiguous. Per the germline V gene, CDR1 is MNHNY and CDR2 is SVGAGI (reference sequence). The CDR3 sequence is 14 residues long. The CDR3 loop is CASRYSTAKETQYF. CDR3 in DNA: TGTGCCAGCAGATACTCGACTGCTAAAGAGACCCAGTACTTC.

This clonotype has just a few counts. The CDR3 sequence: CASSMRLAGASNTGELFF. The CDR3 DNA reads TGTGCCAGTAGTATGAGGCTAGCGGGGGCCTCGAACACCGGGGAGCTGTTTTTT. The chain recombines TRBV19 with TRBJ2-2, with TRBD2 matching over 10 bases. Per germline, CDR1 LNHDA and CDR2 SQIVND (reference sequence). V was clipped by 3 bases and J by 0 bases; unmatched bases: 7. This CDR3 comprises 18 residues. Combining the CDR3 with reference TRBV19 and TRBJ2-2 gives the whole variable domain DGGITQSPKYLFRKEGQNVTLSCEQNLNHDAMYWYRQDPGQGLRLIYYSQIVNDFQKGDIAEGYSVSREKKESFPLTVTSAQKNPTAFYLCASSMRLAGASNTGELFFGEGSRLTVL.

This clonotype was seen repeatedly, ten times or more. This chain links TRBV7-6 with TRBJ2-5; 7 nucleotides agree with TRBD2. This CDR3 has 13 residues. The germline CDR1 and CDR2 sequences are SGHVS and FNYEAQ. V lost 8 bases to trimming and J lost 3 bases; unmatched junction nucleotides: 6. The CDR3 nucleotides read TGTGCCAGCGGACCCGGGACTAAAGAGACCCAGTACTTC. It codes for CASGPGTKETQYF.

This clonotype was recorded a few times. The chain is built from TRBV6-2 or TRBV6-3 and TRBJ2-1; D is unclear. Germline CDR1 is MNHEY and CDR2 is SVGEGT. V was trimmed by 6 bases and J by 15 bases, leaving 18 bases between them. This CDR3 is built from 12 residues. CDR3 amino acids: CASSPPNRPLFF. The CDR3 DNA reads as TGTGCCAGCAGCCCTCCTAACCGGCCACTGTTCTTC.

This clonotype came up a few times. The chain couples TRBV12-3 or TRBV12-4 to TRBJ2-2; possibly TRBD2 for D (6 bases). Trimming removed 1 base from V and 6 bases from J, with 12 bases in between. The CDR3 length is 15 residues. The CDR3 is CASSLVQPGAGELFF. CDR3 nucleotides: TGTGCCAGCAGTTTAGTCCAACCGGGAGCCGGGGAGCTGTTTTTT.

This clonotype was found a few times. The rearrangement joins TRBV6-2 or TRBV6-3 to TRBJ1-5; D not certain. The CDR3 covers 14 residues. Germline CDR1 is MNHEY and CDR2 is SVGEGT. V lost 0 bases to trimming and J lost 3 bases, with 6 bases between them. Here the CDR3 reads CASSYSDLNQPQHF. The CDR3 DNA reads TGTGCCAGCAGTTACTCGGACCTCAATCAGCCCCAGCATTTT.

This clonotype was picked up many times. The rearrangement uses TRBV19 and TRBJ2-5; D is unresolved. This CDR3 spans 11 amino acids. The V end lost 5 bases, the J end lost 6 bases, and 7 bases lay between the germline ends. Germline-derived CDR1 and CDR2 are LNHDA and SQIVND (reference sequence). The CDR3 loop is CASSSTQTQYF. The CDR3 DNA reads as TGTGCCAGTAGTTCAACCCAGACCCAGTACTTC.

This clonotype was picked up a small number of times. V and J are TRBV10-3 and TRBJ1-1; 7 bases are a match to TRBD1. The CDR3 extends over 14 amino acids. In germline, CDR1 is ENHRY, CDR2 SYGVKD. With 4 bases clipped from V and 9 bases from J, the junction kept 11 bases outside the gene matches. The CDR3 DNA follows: TGTGCCATCAGTGCAGGACAGGCTATTTTGAAAGCTTTCTTT. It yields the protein CAISAGQAILKAFF.

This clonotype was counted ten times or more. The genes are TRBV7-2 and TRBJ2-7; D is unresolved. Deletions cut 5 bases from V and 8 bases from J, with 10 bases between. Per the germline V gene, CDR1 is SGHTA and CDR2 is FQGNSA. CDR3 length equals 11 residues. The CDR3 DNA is TGTGCCAGCAGCGATTTTTACCAGCAGTACTTC. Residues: CASSDFYQQYF. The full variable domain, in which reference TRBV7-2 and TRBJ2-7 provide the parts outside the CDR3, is GAGVSQSPSNKVTEKGKDVELRCDPISGHTALYWYRQSLGQGLEFLIYFQGNSAPDKSGLPSDRFSAERTGGSVSTLTIQRTQQEDSAVYLCASSDFYQQYFGPGTRLTVT.

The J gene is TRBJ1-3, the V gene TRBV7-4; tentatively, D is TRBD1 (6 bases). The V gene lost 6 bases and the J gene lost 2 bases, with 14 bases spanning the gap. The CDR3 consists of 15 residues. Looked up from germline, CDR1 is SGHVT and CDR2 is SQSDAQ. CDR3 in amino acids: CASRPGGGPGNTIYF. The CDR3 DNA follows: TGTGCCAGCAGACCCGGCGGGGGGCCTGGAAACACCATATATTTT.

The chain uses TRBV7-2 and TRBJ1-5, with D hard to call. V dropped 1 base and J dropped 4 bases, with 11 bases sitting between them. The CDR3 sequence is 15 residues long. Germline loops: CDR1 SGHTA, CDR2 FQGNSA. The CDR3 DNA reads TGTGCCAGCAGCTTAGGAGATGTGAGTAATCAGCCCCAGCATTTT. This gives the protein CASSLGDVSNQPQHF.

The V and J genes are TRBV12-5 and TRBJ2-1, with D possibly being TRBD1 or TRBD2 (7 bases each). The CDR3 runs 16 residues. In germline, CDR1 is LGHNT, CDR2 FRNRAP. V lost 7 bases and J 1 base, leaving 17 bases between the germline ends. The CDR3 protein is CASADQGGTSYNEQFF. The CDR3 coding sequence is TGTGCTAGTGCCGACCAGGGGGGGACATCCTACAATGAGCAGTTCTTC.

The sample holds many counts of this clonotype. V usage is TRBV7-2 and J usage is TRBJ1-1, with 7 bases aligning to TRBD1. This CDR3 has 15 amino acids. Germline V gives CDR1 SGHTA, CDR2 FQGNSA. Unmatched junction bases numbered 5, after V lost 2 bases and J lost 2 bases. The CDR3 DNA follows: TGTGCCAGCAGCTTAAAGGCAGGGGGAAACACTGAAGCTTTCTTT. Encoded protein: CASSLKAGGNTEAFF.

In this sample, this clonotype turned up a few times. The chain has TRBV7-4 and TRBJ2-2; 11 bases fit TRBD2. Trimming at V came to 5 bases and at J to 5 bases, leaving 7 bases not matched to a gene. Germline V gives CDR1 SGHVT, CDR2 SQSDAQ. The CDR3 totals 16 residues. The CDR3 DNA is TGTGCCAGCAGCCAAATAGCGGGAGGGCGTACCGGGGAGCTGTTTTTT. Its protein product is CASSQIAGGRTGELFF. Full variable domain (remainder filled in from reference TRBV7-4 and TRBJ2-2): GAGVSQSPRYKVAKRGRDVALRCDSISGHVTLYWYRQTLGQGSEVLTYSQSDAQRDKSGRPSGRFSAERPERSVSTLKIQRTEQGDSAVYLCASSQIAGGRTGELFFGEGSRLTVL.

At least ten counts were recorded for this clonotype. The CDR3 reads CASSSGHGRGEKLFF. CDR3 DNA: TGTGCCAGCAGCTCGGGACATGGCAGGGGCGAAAAACTGTTTTTT. The chain is built from TRBV7-9 and TRBJ1-4; D is possibly TRBD1 (6 bases). The CDR3 is 15 residues long. Per the germline V gene, CDR1 is SEHNR and CDR2 is FQNEAQ (reference sequence). Deletions cut 4 bases from V and 8 bases from J, with 17 bases between.

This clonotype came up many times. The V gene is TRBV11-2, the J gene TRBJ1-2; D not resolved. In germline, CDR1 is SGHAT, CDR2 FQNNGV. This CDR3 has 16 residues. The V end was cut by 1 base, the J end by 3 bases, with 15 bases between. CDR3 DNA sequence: TGTGCCAGCAGCTTAGTTGCAGACCCGCGATACTATGGCTACACCTTC. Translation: CASSLVADPRYYGYTF.

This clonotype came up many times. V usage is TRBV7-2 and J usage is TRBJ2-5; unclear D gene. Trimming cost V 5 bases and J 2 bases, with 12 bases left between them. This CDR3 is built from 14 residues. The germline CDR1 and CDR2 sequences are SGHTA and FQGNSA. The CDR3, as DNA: TGTGCCAGCAGCCACTGGACCCGTCAAGAGACCCAGTACTTC. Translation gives CASSHWTRQETQYF.